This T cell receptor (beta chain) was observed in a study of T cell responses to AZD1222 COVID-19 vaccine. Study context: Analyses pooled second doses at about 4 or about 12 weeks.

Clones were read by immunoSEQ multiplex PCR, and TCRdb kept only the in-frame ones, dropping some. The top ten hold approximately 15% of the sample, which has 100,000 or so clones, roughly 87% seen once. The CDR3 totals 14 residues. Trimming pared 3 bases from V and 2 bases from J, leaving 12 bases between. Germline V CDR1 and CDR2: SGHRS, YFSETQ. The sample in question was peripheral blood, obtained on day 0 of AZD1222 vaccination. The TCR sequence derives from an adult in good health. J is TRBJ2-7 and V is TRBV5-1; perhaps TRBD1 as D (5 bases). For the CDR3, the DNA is TGCGCCAGCAGCTCCCTGACAGATACCTACGAGCAGTACTTC. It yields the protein CASSSLTDTYEQYF. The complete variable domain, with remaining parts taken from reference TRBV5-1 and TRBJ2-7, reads KAGVTQTPRYLIKTRGQQVTLSCSPISGHRSVSWYQQTPGQGLQFLFEYFSETQRNKGNFPGRFSGRQFSNSRSEMNVSTLELGDSALYLCASSSLTDTYEQYFGPGTRLTVT.